This T cell receptor (beta chain) was obtained from a study of blood T cell repertoires in COVID-19. In the study overall: Samples came from the United States, Italy and Spain, spanning acute and convalescent COVID-19. PBMCs, B-cell-depleted T cells, or T cells provided the cDNA or gDNA that made up the material.

The CDR3 is 15 residues long. Deletions cut 0 bases from V and 2 bases from J, with 11 bases between. Germline V gene data show CDR1 as SGHRS and CDR2 as YFSETQ. Original analysis: Estimation of nucleated cell counts was performed using reference gene primer amplification. Measured with immunoSEQ multiplex PCR; TCRdb has only the in-frame clones, and not every one. V and J calls and clone size are copied from that table; D and trimming were computed from the DNA. Here the sample spans more than 250,000 clones, roughly 82% being singletons. The sample was peripheral blood. The TCR sequence derives from a woman in her 50s with acute or convalescent COVID-19. The chain joins TRBV5-1 to TRBJ2-5; tentative D call: TRBD2 (6 bases). CDR3 sequence: CASSLAGVVQETQYF. CDR3 coding DNA: TGCGCCAGCAGCTTGGCGGGAGTGGTACAAGAGACCCAGTACTTC.